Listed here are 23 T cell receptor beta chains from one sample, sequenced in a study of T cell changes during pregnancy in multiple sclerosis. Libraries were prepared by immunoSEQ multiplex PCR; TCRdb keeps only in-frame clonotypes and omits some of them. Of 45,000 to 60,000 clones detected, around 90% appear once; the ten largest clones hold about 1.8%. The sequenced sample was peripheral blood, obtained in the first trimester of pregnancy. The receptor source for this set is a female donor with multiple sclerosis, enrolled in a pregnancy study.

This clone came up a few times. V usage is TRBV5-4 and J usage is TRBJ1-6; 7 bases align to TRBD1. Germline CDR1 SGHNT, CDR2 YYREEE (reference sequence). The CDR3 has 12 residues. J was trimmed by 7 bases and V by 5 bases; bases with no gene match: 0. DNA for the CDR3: TGTGCCAGCAGACAGGGGAATTCACCCCTCCACTTT. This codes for CASRQGNSPLHF.

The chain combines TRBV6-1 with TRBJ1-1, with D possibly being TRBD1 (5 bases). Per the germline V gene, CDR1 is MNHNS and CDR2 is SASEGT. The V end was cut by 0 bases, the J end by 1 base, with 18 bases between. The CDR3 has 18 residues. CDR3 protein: CASSEAAGQGWRNTEAFF. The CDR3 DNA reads TGTGCCAGCAGTGAAGCGGCTGGGCAGGGATGGAGGAACACTGAAGCTTTCTTT.

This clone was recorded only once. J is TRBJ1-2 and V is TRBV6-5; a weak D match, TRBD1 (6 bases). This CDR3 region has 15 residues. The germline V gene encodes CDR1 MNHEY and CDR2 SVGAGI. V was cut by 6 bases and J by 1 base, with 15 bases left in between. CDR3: CASRVEDRVNYGYTF. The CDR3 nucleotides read TGTGCCAGCAGGGTAGAGGACAGAGTTAACTATGGCTACACCTTC.

The CDR3 is CASRLFPGLAFQETQYF. The CDR3 DNA follows: TGTGCCAGCAGACTGTTTCCGGGACTAGCGTTCCAAGAGACCCAGTACTTC. The chain couples TRBV2 to TRBJ2-5, with 10 bases lining up with TRBD2. CDR3 length equals 17 residues. Germline V gene lookup returns CDR1 SNHLY and CDR2 FYNNEI. Losses at the gene ends were 6 bases for V and 1 base for J; bases not matched to a gene: 11.

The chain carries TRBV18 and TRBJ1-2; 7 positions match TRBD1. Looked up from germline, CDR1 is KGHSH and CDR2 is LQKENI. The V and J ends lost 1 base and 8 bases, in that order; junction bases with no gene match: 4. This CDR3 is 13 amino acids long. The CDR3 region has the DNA TGTGCCAGCTCACCACAAGGACAGGAAGGCTACACCTTC. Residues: CASSPQGQEGYTF.

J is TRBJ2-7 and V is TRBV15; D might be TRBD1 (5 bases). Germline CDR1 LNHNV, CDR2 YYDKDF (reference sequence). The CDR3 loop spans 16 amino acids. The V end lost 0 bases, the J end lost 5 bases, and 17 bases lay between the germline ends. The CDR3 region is CATSRDVGYRSDEQYF. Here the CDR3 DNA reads TGTGCCACCAGCAGAGATGTGGGGTACAGGTCGGACGAGCAGTACTTC.

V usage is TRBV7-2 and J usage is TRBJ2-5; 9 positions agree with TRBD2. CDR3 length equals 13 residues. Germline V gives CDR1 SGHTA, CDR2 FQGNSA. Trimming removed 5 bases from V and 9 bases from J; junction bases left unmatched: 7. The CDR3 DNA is TGTGCCAGCAGCCATGGCGGGGGGGTGGCCCAGTACTTC. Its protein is CASSHGGGVAQYF.

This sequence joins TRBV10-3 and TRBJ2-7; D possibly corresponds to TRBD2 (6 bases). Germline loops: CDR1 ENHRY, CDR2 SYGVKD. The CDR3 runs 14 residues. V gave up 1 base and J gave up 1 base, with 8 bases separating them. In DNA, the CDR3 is TGTGCCATCAGTGAGTTTGGGACTTCCTACGAGCAGTACTTC. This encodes CAISEFGTSYEQYF.

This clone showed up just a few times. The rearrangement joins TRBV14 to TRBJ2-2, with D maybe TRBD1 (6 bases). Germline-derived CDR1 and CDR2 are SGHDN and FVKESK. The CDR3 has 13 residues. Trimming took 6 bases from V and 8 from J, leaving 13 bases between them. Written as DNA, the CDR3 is TGTGCCAGCAGTTACAGGGTTACGGGGGAGCTGTTTTTT. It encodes CASSYRVTGELFF.

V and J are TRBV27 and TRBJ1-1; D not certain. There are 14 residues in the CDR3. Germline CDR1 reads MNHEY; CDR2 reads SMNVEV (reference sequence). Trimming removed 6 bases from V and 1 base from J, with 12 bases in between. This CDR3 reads CASSPIPENTEAFF. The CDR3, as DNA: TGTGCCAGCAGCCCTATCCCTGAGAACACTGAAGCTTTCTTT.

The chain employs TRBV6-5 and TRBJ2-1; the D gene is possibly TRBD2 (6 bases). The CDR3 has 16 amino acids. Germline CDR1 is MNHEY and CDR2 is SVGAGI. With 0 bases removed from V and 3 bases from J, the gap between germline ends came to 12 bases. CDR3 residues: CASSYSSGQVYNEQFF. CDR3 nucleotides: TGTGCCAGCAGTTACTCAAGCGGGCAGGTCTACAATGAGCAGTTCTTC.

Here the CDR3 reads CASSIAGTGARGYTF. CDR3 in DNA: TGTGCCAGCAGCATAGCCGGGACAGGGGCCCGTGGCTACACCTTC. The genes are TRBV27 and TRBJ1-2; the match to TRBD1 covers 10 bases. V was pared by 6 bases and J by 7 bases, with 11 bases of the junction left unmatched. Germline CDR1 reads MNHEY; CDR2 reads SMNVEV (reference sequence). The CDR3 contains 15 residues.

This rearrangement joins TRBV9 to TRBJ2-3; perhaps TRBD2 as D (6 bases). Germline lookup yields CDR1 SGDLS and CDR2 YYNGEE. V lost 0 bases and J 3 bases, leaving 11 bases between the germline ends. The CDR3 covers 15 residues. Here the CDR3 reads CASSVAAGYTDTQYF. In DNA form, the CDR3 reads TGTGCCAGCAGCGTAGCGGCGGGGTATACAGATACGCAGTATTTT.

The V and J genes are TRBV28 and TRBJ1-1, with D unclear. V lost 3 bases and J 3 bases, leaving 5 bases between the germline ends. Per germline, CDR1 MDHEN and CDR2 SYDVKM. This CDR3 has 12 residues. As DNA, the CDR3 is TGTGCCAGCAGTTTGAGAGACACTGAAGCTTTCTTT. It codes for CASSLRDTEAFF.

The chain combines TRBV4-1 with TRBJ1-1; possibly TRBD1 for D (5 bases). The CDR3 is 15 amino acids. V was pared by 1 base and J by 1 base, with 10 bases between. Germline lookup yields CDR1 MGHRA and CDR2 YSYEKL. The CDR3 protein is CASSQVRGRNTEAFF. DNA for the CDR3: TGCGCCAGCAGCCAAGTACGGGGGAGGAACACTGAAGCTTTCTTT.

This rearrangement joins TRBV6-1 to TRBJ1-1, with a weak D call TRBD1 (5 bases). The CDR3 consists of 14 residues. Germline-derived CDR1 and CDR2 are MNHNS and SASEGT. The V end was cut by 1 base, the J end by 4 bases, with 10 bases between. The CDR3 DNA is TGTGCCAGCAGTGAAGAACCAGGGATCACTGAAGCTTTCTTT. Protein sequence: CASSEEPGITEAFF.

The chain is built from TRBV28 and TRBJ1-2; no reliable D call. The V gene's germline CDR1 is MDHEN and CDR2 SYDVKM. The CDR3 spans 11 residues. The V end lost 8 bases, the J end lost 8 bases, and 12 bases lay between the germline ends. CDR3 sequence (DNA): TGTGCCAGCGCTAGGTTCGGGGGCTACACCTTC. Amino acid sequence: CASARFGGYTF.

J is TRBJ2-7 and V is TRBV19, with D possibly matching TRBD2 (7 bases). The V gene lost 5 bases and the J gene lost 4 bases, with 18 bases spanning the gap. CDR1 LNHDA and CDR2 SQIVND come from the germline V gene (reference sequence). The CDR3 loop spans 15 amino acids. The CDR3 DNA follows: TGTGCCAGTAGTCCCCTCGCGGGGGCGACGTACGAGCAGTACTTC. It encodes CASSPLAGATYEQYF.

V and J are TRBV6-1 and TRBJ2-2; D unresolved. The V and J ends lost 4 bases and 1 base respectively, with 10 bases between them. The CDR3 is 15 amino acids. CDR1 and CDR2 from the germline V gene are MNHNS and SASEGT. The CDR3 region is CASSALAGNTGELFF. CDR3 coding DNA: TGTGCCAGCAGTGCCTTGGCAGGGAACACCGGGGAGCTGTTTTTT.

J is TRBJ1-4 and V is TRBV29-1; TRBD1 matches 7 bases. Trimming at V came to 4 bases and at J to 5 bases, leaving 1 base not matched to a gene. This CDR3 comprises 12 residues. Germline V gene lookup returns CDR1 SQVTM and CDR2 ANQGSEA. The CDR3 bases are TGCAGCGTTGGACAGGGCAATGAAAAACTGTTTTTT. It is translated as CSVGQGNEKLFF. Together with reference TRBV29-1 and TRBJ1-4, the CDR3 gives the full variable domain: SAVISQKPSRDICQRGTSLTIQCQVDSQVTMMFWYRQQPGQSLTLIATANQGSEATYESGFVIDKFPISRPNLTFSTLTVSNMSPEDSSIYLCSVGQGNEKLFFGSGTQLSVL.

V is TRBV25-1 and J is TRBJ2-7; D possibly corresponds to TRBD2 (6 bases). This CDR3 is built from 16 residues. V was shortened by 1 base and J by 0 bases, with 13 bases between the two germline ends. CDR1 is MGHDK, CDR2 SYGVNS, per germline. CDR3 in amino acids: CASSEFRTTSSYEQYF. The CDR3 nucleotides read TGTGCCAGCAGTGAATTCAGGACTACGAGCTCCTACGAGCAGTACTTC.

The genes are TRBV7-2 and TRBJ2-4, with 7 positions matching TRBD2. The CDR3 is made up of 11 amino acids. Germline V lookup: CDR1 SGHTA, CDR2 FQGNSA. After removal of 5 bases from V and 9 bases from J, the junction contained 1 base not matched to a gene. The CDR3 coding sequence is TGTGCCAGCAGCCCGGGGGGCATTCAGTACTTC. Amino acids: CASSPGGIQYF.

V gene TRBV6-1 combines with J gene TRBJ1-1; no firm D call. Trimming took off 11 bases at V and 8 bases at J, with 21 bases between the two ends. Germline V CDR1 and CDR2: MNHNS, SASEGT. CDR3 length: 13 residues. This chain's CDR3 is CAVSPLSGEEAFF. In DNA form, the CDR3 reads TGTGCCGTCTCCCCCCTGTCCGGGGAGGAAGCTTTCTTT.